The 29 T cell receptor beta chains in this list originate from one sample, sequenced in a study of control samples from healthy donors and cancer patients. Assay used: immunoSEQ multiplex PCR; TCRdb lists only in-frame clones, some missing. The repertoire has 170,000 or so clones, approximately 94% of them found once; the top ten carry 8.5%. The material sequenced was blood. The receptor set was obtained from a woman in her thirties or forties in good health.

The chain employs TRBV2 and TRBJ1-4; no clear D gene. V lost 8 bases and J 8 bases, leaving 12 bases between the germline ends. The V gene's germline CDR1 is SNHLY and CDR2 FYNNEI. This CDR3 has 12 residues. CDR3 sequence (DNA): TGTGCCAGCGTTGGAGGGCGGGAAAAACTGTTTTTT. This gives the protein CASVGGREKLFF.

The genes are TRBV7-3 and TRBJ2-7; TRBD2 matches 8 bases. V lost 5 bases, J lost 3 bases, and 9 bases stayed unmatched. Germline-derived CDR1 and CDR2 are SGHTA and FQGTGA. This CDR3 comprises 15 residues. Here the CDR3 DNA reads TGTGCCAGCAGCGTAATCGGGGGGGCTGACTACGAGCAGTACTTC. Its translation: CASSVIGGADYEQYF. Looking up the rest from reference TRBV7-3 and TRBJ2-7 gives the full variable domain: GAGVSQTPSNKVTEKGKYVELRCDPISGHTALYWYRQSLGQGPEFLIYFQGTGAADDSGLPNDRFFAVRPEGSVSTLKIQRTERGDSAVYLCASSVIGGADYEQYFGPGTRLTVT.

This clone was seen a few times. The chain links TRBV5-1 to TRBJ1-1; D remains unclear. Trimming stripped 0 bases from V and 1 base from J, with 7 bases between. This CDR3 region has 14 residues. CDR1 and CDR2 (germline): SGHRS, YFSETQ. In DNA form, the CDR3 reads TGCGCCAGCAGCTTGGTTTCAGCGAACACTGAAGCTTTCTTT. This sequence encodes CASSLVSANTEAFF.

The sample holds one count of this clone. V is TRBV12-3 or TRBV12-4 and J is TRBJ1-1; D perhaps matches TRBD1 (6 bases). Trimming removed 3 bases at V and 4 bases at J, with 9 bases between. The CDR3 contains 13 residues. The CDR3 DNA sequence: TGTGCCAGCAGTTTGCGAGGGGGCACTGAAGCTTTCTTT. Amino acid sequence: CASSLRGGTEAFF.

The chain joins TRBV5-4 to TRBJ2-5; unclear D gene. V shed 2 bases and J shed 2 bases, with 10 bases lying between them. CDR3 length equals 14 residues. The germline V gene has CDR1 SGHNT and CDR2 YYREEE (reference sequence). The CDR3 nucleotides are TGTGCCAGCAGCTTAGCGATGCAGCAAGAGACCCAGTACTTC. Its protein is CASSLAMQQETQYF.

The chain combines TRBV5-5 with TRBJ1-2; TRBD1 agrees at 10 bases. Germline-derived CDR1 and CDR2 are SGHKS and YYEKEE (reference sequence). CDR3 length equals 15 residues. V dropped 4 bases and J dropped 5; count of bases not matched to a gene: 8. CDR3 amino acids: CASSLGQGEQYGYTF. The CDR3 nucleotides read TGTGCCAGCAGCCTCGGACAGGGGGAACAGTATGGCTACACCTTC.

The gene calls are TRBV13 and TRBJ2-7; D unresolved. V lost 1 base and J 4 bases, leaving 5 bases between the germline ends. This CDR3 has 12 amino acids. The germline V gene has CDR1 PRHDT and CDR2 FYEKMQ (reference sequence). DNA of the CDR3: TGTGCCAGCAGCTTAGAAGGGTACGAGCAGTACTTC. This encodes CASSLEGYEQYF. The variable domain in full, with the rest retrieved from reference TRBV13 and TRBJ2-7, is AAGVIQSPRHLIKEKRETATLKCYPIPRHDTVYWYQQGPGQDPQFLISFYEKMQSDKGSIPDRFSAQQFSDYHSELNMSSLELGDSALYFCASSLEGYEQYFGPGTRLTVT.

The chain combines TRBV2 with TRBJ1-2, with 8 bases that match TRBD1. Germline V gene lookup returns CDR1 SNHLY and CDR2 FYNNEI. This CDR3 has 15 amino acids. The J segment lost 8 bases and the V segment lost 7 bases, leaving 15 bases of the junction unmatched. CDR3 DNA sequence: TGTGCCAGCATTCTGACAGGGGTATCTCCCTTAGGCTACACCTTC. As protein: CASILTGVSPLGYTF.

This chain links TRBV19 with TRBJ1-3, with D perhaps TRBD1 (5 bases). Trimming left V 7 bases short and J 0 bases short, with 13 bases between. This CDR3 is 15 amino acids long. Germline lookup yields CDR1 LNHDA and CDR2 SQIVND (reference sequence). The CDR3 loop is CASTPPGYSGNTIYF. The CDR3 DNA reads TGTGCCAGTACCCCTCCAGGGTACTCTGGAAACACCATATATTTT.

The chain combines TRBV6-5 with TRBJ2-7; the D gene is possibly TRBD2 (6 bases). The CDR3 totals 12 residues. V was cut by 2 bases and J by 6 bases, with 8 bases left in between. Germline CDR1 reads MNHEY; CDR2 reads SVGAGI. The CDR3 loop reads CASSYRDSEQYF. In DNA form, the CDR3 reads TGTGCCAGCAGTTACCGGGACTCCGAGCAGTACTTC.

This clone was observed a single time. The V call is TRBV18, the J call TRBJ2-7; no clear D gene. Trimming took off 1 base at V and 1 base at J, with 5 bases between the two ends. Germline assignment: CDR1 KGHSH and CDR2 LQKENI. The CDR3 is 13 amino acids. CDR3 amino acids: CASSPQPSYEQYF. In nucleotides, the CDR3 is TGTGCCAGCTCACCACAACCGTCCTACGAGCAGTACTTC.

V gene TRBV9 combines with J gene TRBJ2-1, with 8 nucleotides matching TRBD2. The length of the CDR3 is 13 residues. Germline lookup yields CDR1 SGDLS and CDR2 YYNGEE. V was clipped by 4 bases and J by 9 bases; unmatched bases: 6. The CDR3 DNA reads TGTGCCAGCAGCCTAACTAGCGGCGGTGAGCAGTTCTTC. Protein sequence: CASSLTSGGEQFF. Drawing the rest from reference TRBV9 and TRBJ2-1, the complete variable domain is DSGVTQTPKHLITATGQRVTLRCSPRSGDLSVYWYQQSLDQGLQFLIQYYNGEERAKGNILERFSAQQFPDLHSELNLSSLELGDSALYFCASSLTSGGEQFFGPGTRLTVL.

Concerning this clone: Compared with germline, one end of the junction differs, possibly owing to a read error. The rearrangement uses TRBV7-7 and TRBJ2-1, with 14 bases identical to TRBD2. The CDR3 has 18 residues. Germline CDR1 SSHAT, CDR2 FNYEAQ (reference sequence). The CDR3 nucleotides are TGTGCTAGCAGCCTGGGACTAGCGGGAGCCGGTTCCTACAATGAGCAGTTCTTC. It is translated as CASSLGLAGAGSYNEQFF.

The chain uses TRBV3-1 (or the pseudogene TRBV3-2) and TRBJ1-4; 9 bases line up with TRBD1. CDR1 LGHDT and CDR2 YNNKEL come from the germline V gene (reference sequence). The ends lost 4 bases at V and 2 bases at J; junction bases unmatched: 5. The length of the CDR3 is 16 residues. Here the CDR3 reads CASSPTGGITNEKLFF. DNA for the CDR3: TGTGCCAGCAGCCCGACAGGGGGAATCACTAATGAAAAACTGTTTTTT.

The genes are TRBV30 and TRBJ2-6; D not resolved. The CDR3 is 13 amino acids. The germline CDR1 and CDR2 sequences are GTSNPN and SVGIG (reference sequence). The ends were cut back, 3 bases at V and 0 bases at J, with 3 bases in the middle. In nucleotides, the CDR3 is TGTGCCTGGAGGATCTCTGGGGCCAACGTCCTGACTTTC. Translated: CAWRISGANVLTF.

V is TRBV7-2 and J is TRBJ2-1; 10 bases fit TRBD2. Per the germline V gene, CDR1 is SGHTA and CDR2 is FQGNSA. J was trimmed by 8 bases and V by 2 bases; bases with no gene match: 9. The CDR3 has 16 amino acids. CDR3 sequence reads: CASSLRPAGGQDEQFF. The CDR3 nucleotides are TGTGCCAGCAGCTTAAGACCAGCGGGGGGGCAGGATGAGCAGTTCTTC.

The V gene is TRBV5-6, the J gene TRBJ2-3, with a weak D call TRBD1 (6 bases). The CDR3 length is 11 residues. Germline lookup yields CDR1 SGHDT and CDR2 YYEEEE. Trimming stripped 3 bases from V and 15 bases from J, with 14 bases between. The CDR3 loop is CASSSTGRDYF. The CDR3 DNA reads as TGTGCCAGCAGCTCGACAGGCCGAGACTATTTT.

This clone was observed once. This chain connects TRBV19 to TRBJ1-2; a possible D gene is TRBD1 (5 bases). From germline, CDR1 is LNHDA and CDR2 SQIVND (reference sequence). Trimming removed 9 bases from V and 4 bases from J, with 24 bases in between. The CDR3 consists of 16 residues. The CDR3 bases are TGTGCCAGCCTACCTGGGACGGACCTTTTCCCCTATGGCTACACCTTC. The encoded protein is CASLPGTDLFPYGYTF.

The V call is TRBV11-2, the J call TRBJ2-7, with D perhaps TRBD1 or TRBD2 (5 bases each). V was shortened by 5 bases and J by 4 bases, with 15 bases between the two germline ends. The CDR3 has 14 residues. Looked up from germline, CDR1 is SGHAT and CDR2 is FQNNGV. CDR3 sequence reads: CASSQGRQTYEQYF. In nucleotides, the CDR3 is TGTGCCAGCAGCCAGGGACGGCAGACATACGAGCAGTACTTC.

This CDR3 reads CASRETKGVKGQTNSPLHF. The CDR3 bases are TGTGCCAGCCGGGAGACGAAGGGGGTTAAGGGACAGACCAATTCACCCCTCCACTTT. V gene TRBV5-4 combines with J gene TRBJ1-6, with TRBD1 matching over 7 bases. Germline CDR1 SGHNT, CDR2 YYREEE (reference sequence). V trimming: 7 bases; J trimming: 7 bases; junction bases outside the gene matches: 23. The CDR3 is 19 residues long.

The CDR3 DNA follows: TGTGCCAGCAGCACCCCCCGCCGATATTTAGCGGGAGACTCCTACAATGAGCAGTTCTTC. Translated, it gives CASSTPRRYLAGDSYNEQFF. The chain is built from TRBV7-6 and TRBJ2-1, with 9 bases that match TRBD2. The CDR3 has 20 residues. Germline V gene sequence: CDR1 SGHVS, CDR2 FNYEAQ. V lost 5 bases, J lost 0 bases, and 17 bases stayed unmatched.

The chain employs TRBV6-5 and TRBJ1-1; D unresolved. The CDR3 length is 10 residues. The V end lost 10 bases, the J end lost 7 bases, and 10 bases lay between the germline ends. Germline CDR1 reads MNHEY; CDR2 reads SVGAGI. The CDR3 protein is CATKKGEAFF. For the CDR3, the DNA is TGTGCCACCAAAAAGGGTGAAGCTTTCTTT.

Of note for this clone: A read error may account for a junction end that differs from germline. The genes are TRBV5-8 and TRBJ1-6; 8 nucleotides align to TRBD1. The CDR3 is 17 residues long. The germline CDR1 and CDR2 sequences are SGHTS and YDEGEE. CDR3 in DNA: TGTGCCAGCAGCTTCCTTGGAGACCACAGGGGGGGTTCACCCCTCTACTTT. Amino acids: CASSFLGDHRGGSPLYF.

The chain employs TRBV9 and TRBJ2-5; TRBD1 agrees at 8 bases. Per the germline V gene, CDR1 is SGDLS and CDR2 is YYNGEE. Trimming took 0 bases from V and 5 from J; bases not matched to a gene: 9. The CDR3 contains 16 residues. In DNA, the CDR3 is TGTGCCAGCAGCGTAGCTTGGGGGACAGGAAGGGAGACCCAGTACTTC. This encodes CASSVAWGTGRETQYF. Full variable domain (rest looked up from reference TRBV9 and TRBJ2-5): DSGVTQTPKHLITATGQRVTLRCSPRSGDLSVYWYQQSLDQGLQFLIQYYNGEERAKGNILERFSAQQFPDLHSELNLSSLELGDSALYFCASSVAWGTGRETQYFGPGTRLLVL.

This clone has only a few counts. The same CDR3 is also encoded by other DNA sequences in this sample. The rearrangement uses TRBV5-1 and TRBJ2-1, with D perhaps TRBD2 (5 bases). Germline V CDR1 and CDR2: SGHRS, YFSETQ. Trimming cost V 4 bases and J 15 bases, with 14 bases left between them. This CDR3 comprises 11 residues. In DNA, the CDR3 is TGCGCCAGCAGCCGGACTCCCTTACCGTTCTTC. Translation: CASSRTPLPFF.

This chain links TRBV4-2 with TRBJ1-2; no clear D. Germline CDR1 LGHNA, CDR2 YNFKEQ. The V gene lost 0 bases and the J gene lost 0 bases, with 5 bases spanning the gap. This CDR3 spans 14 amino acids. The DNA for the CDR3 is TGTGCCAGCAGCCAAGACGGCGCTAACTATGGCTACACCTTC. It encodes CASSQDGANYGYTF.

The chain carries TRBV4-3 and TRBJ1-2; 9 bases line up with TRBD1. In germline, CDR1 is LGHNA, CDR2 YSLEER. This CDR3 contains 15 residues. The J segment lost 3 bases and the V segment lost 1 base, leaving 3 bases of the junction unmatched. CDR3 loop: CASSQGQGDHYGYTF. In DNA form, the CDR3 reads TGCGCCAGCAGCCAAGGACAGGGGGATCACTATGGCTACACCTTC.

The CDR3: CASSLGAARQETQYF. Written as DNA, the CDR3 is TGTGCCAGCAGCTTAGGGGCGGCCCGCCAAGAGACCCAGTACTTC. The V and J genes are TRBV7-2 and TRBJ2-5; D gene ambiguous. Germline-derived CDR1 and CDR2 are SGHTA and FQGNSA. V lost 1 base, J lost 1 base, and 10 bases lay in between. This CDR3 spans 15 amino acids. Filled out from reference TRBV7-2 and TRBJ2-5, the complete variable domain reads GAGVSQSPSNKVTEKGKDVELRCDPISGHTALYWYRQSLGQGLEFLIYFQGNSAPDKSGLPSDRFSAERTGGSVSTLTIQRTQQEDSAVYLCASSLGAARQETQYFGPGTRLLVL.

The chain couples TRBV18 to TRBJ1-2; no definite D call. Trimming removed 6 bases from V and 3 bases from J, with 14 bases in between. Per the germline V gene, CDR1 is KGHSH and CDR2 is LQKENI. The CDR3 covers 14 residues. CDR3 protein: CASSREYLDYGYTF. The DNA for the CDR3 is TGTGCCAGCTCCCGTGAATATTTGGACTATGGCTACACCTTC.